This TCR beta chain was identified in a study of Ad26.COV2.S vaccination and SARS-CoV-2 variants. Findings and caveats of the study: Substantial post-vaccination breadth of spike-specific CD8+ and CD4+ T cell responses was reported.

This CDR3 contains 15 residues. From germline, CDR1 is MNHEY and CDR2 SVGAGI. V lost 0 bases and J 3 bases, leaving 9 bases between the germline ends. The treatment was: roughly 20 received Ad26.COV2.S at low or high dose, single or two shots; roughly five received placebo; per-sample allocation not given. Sampling happened 63 days after the first vaccine or placebo injection. Sequencing used immunoSEQ multiplex PCR; TCRdb keeps in-frame clones, though not all of them. The sample holds 380,000 or so clones; approximately 83% are singletons and the top ten take around 7.3%. Comments on this clone: Its matching antigen is unknown. Other DNA sequences from this sample encode an identical CDR3 as well.

Source: peripheral blood, taken in a trial of Ad26.COV2.S vaccine versus placebo. The origin of this receptor is a person aged 18 to 65 who received the Ad26.COV2.S COVID-19 vaccine or a placebo. The chain links TRBV6-5 to TRBJ1-5; D is undetermined. CDR3 DNA sequence: TGTGCCAGCAGTTACTCGGCCGGGCCCAATCAGCCCCAGCATTTT. Amino acid sequence: CASSYSAGPNQPQHF.